The rows below give T cell receptor beta chains drawn from one sample of a study of a mutant IDH1 vaccine in newly diagnosed glioma. Their recognized antigens are unknown. The protocol was immunoSEQ multiplex PCR, while the TCRdb copy is restricted to in-frame clones and leaves out a portion. The data hold about 51,000 clones, with approximately 78% observed a single time. Sequenced here: PBMCs, sampled from a glioma patient whose treatment included an IDH1 peptide vaccine. The receptors stem from a woman aged 35 to 49 with glioma. The CDR3 runs from the conserved cysteine through the conserved F or W. A D gene is named only where the DNA matches it firmly. Only some rows state a clone size, as once, few, many or a class for expanded clones.

TRBJ2-5,-,17,TRBV7-8,-,TGTGCCAGCAGCTTATTTTCGGTCGGCAGGGGAGCAGAGACCCAGTACTTC,CASSLFSVGRGAETQYF
TRBJ1-1,-,15,TRBV5-1,-,TGCGCCAGCAGCCGGGGGTTCGGTTTGGACACTGAAGCTTTCTTT,CASSRGFGLDTEAFF
TRBJ2-7,TRBD1,14,TRBV6-5,-,TGTGCCAGCAGCCACCCGGGACAGGCGTACGAGCAGTACTTC,CASSHPGQAYEQYF
TRBJ2-3,-,14,TRBV5-4,once,TGTGCCAGCAGCTCCAGACACCCCCCAGATACGCAGTATTTT,CASSSRHPPDTQYF
TRBJ1-5,TRBD1,15,TRBV27,-,TGTGCCAGCAAATCCGGGACAGGGCTCAATCAGCCCCAGCATTTT,CASKSGTGLNQPQHF
TRBJ1-1,-,11,TRBV20-1,-,TGCAGTGCTAGAGATCGGTGGGGGGCTTTCTTT,CSARDRWGAFF
TRBJ1-3,-,16,TRBV27,-,TGTGCCAGCAGTCCCCCCCTTACGTACTCTGGAAACACCATATATTTT,CASSPPLTYSGNTIYF
TRBJ1-5,TRBD1,15,TRBV19,-,TGTGCCAGTACTGACGGACAGGGGTTCAATCAGCCCCAGCATTTT,CASTDGQGFNQPQHF
TRBJ1-1,-,16,TRBV5-6,-,TGTGCCAGCAGCTTGGCCTGGGACAAAATGGACACTGAAGCTTTCTTT,CASSLAWDKMDTEAFF
TRBJ1-1,-,11,TRBV5-1,-,TGCGCCAGCACGGATTACACTGAAGCTTTCTTT,CASTDYTEAFF
TRBJ2-1,-,15,TRBV18,few,TGTGCCAGCTCACCACCGTGGCCAGGGAGGCATGAGCAGTTCTTC,CASSPPWPGRHEQFF
TRBJ1-1,-,16,TRBV5-4,once,TGTGCCAGCAGGCCCGAGGGGGGTGTCATGAACACTGAAGCTTTCTTT,CASRPEGGVMNTEAFF
TRBJ2-7,-,14,TRBV7-2,-,TGTGCCAGCAGCTTAGGGCGGATCCCCTACGAGCAGTACTTC,CASSLGRIPYEQYF
TRBJ1-1,TRBD1,15,TRBV9,-,TGTGCCAGCAGCACCGGGGACAGGGGGGTCACTGAAGCTTTCTTT,CASSTGDRGVTEAFF
TRBJ2-4,-,13,TRBV6-1,-,TGTGCCAGCCTGGGGGATCCGAGGGACATTCAGTACTTC,CASLGDPRDIQYF
TRBJ2-7,TRBD2,15,TRBV13,-,TGTGCCAGCAGCCCCCGGACTAGCGCCAGCGGAGAGCAGTACTTC,CASSPRTSASGEQYF
TRBJ1-2,-,13,TRBV6-5,-,TGTGCCAGCAGAAGCCAGGCCCCTTACGGCTACACCTTC,CASRSQAPYGYTF
TRBJ2-3,TRBD1,15,TRBV5-1,-,TGCGCCAGCAGCTTGGACGGACAGGGGGCCGATACGCAGTATTTT,CASSLDGQGADTQYF
TRBJ2-1,-,14,TRBV6-6,once,TGTGCCAGCGTGAGAGCGGCCTCCTACAATGAGCAGTTCTTC,CASVRAASYNEQFF
TRBJ1-5,TRBD1,16,TRBV19,-,TGTGCCAGTAGTATCGGTGGGACAGGGGACAATCAGCCCCAGCATTTT,CASSIGGTGDNQPQHF
TRBJ1-1,TRBD1,15,TRBV25-1,-,TGTGCCAGCAGTGAGTCTCGACAGGGAAACACTGAAGCTTTCTTT,CASSESRQGNTEAFF
TRBJ2-7,TRBD2,19,TRBV2,-,TGTGCCAGCAGTGGGACCTCTTTAGCGGGGGGACATGTTTCCTACGAGCAGTACTTC,CASSGTSLAGGHVSYEQYF
TRBJ1-1,-,13,TRBV30,few,TGTGCCTGGAGTGGACAGGTGGGGACTGAAGCTTTCTTT,CAWSGQVGTEAFF
TRBJ2-1,-,13,TRBV18,-,TGTGCCAGCTCACCGGGGCTGATGGATGAGCAGTTCTTC,CASSPGLMDEQFF
TRBJ2-1,-,14,TRBV10-3,-,TGTGCCATCAGTGGAGGGGGGCCCACCGATGAGCAGTTCTTC,CAISGGGPTDEQFF
TRBJ2-3,TRBD2,16,TRBV5-1,once,TGCGCCAGCAGCCCCACCGGGGGGGCCCTGACAGATACGCAGTATTTT,CASSPTGGALTDTQYF
TRBJ1-1,-,11,TRBV30,few,TGTGCCTGGGAAGGTTGGGCTGAAGCTTTCTTT,CAWEGWAEAFF
TRBJ1-6,TRBD1,13,TRBV29-1,-,TGCAGCGTTAAACAGGGGAATTCCTCACCCCTCCACTTT,CSVKQGNSSPLHF
TRBJ2-3,TRBD2,14,TRBV19,-,TGTGCCAGTAGTCCGCACCGGGGGGGAGATACGCAGTATTTT,CASSPHRGGDTQYF
TRBJ2-3,TRBD2,16,TRBV4-3,-,TGCGCCAGCAGCCAGCGACTAGCGGGGGGCACAGATACGCAGTATTTT,CASSQRLAGGTDTQYF
TRBJ2-7,-,13,TRBV5-6,once,TGTGCCAGCAGCCCTGCGGGACGGAACGAGCAGTACTTC,CASSPAGRNEQYF
TRBJ2-5,-,11,TRBV20-1,-,TGCAGTGAGGGCAACCAAGAGACCCAGTACTTC,CSEGNQETQYF
TRBJ1-2,-,15,TRBV4-3,few,TGCGCCAGCAGCCAAGACAGAAACAGCTACTATGGCTACACCTTC,CASSQDRNSYYGYTF
TRBJ2-1,-,17,TRBV18,-,TGTGCCAGCTCACCACCGGTACAGTCGAGCTCCTACAATGAGCAGTTCTTC,CASSPPVQSSSYNEQFF